One and the same sample provided the 4 T cell receptor beta chains below, sequenced in a study of T cell responses to AZD1222 COVID-19 vaccine. The method was immunoSEQ multiplex PCR; TCRdb's version includes in-frame clones alone and lacks a portion of them. The table includes about 56,000 clones, 75% to 90% detected once. The sequencing here drew on peripheral blood, taken on day 0 of AZD1222 vaccination. The source is an adult in good health.

The chain carries TRBV6-5 and TRBJ1-1, with TRBD1 matching over 7 bases. The CDR3 loop spans 14 amino acids. After removal of 6 bases from V and 4 bases from J, the junction contained 8 bases not matched to a gene. The germline gives CDR1 MNHEY, CDR2 SVGAGI. For the CDR3, the DNA is TGTGCCAGCAGCTTGGGAAACAGGGGCACTGAAGCTTTCTTT. This sequence encodes CASSLGNRGTEAFF.

The CDR3 coding sequence is TGCGCCAGCAGCGGGACAGGGGGCAATGAAAAACTGTTTTTT. Protein product: CASSGTGGNEKLFF. The chain employs TRBV5-1 and TRBJ1-4, with 12 bases aligning to TRBD1. The germline gives CDR1 SGHRS, CDR2 YFSETQ. Trimming removed 4 bases from V and 5 bases from J; junction bases left unmatched: 0. The CDR3 sequence is 14 residues long.

The chain has TRBV6-6 and TRBJ2-3; no reliable D call. Trimming took off 3 bases at V and 6 bases at J, with 19 bases between the two ends. Looked up from germline, CDR1 is MNHNY and CDR2 is SVGAGI (reference sequence). The CDR3 totals 16 residues. This CDR3 reads CASSYGRPRLGDTQYF. The CDR3 bases are TGTGCCAGCAGTTATGGCAGGCCCAGGCTAGGGGATACGCAGTATTTT.

The sample holds a few counts of this clone. The rearrangement joins TRBV6-5 to TRBJ1-3; D call uncertain. V lost 6 bases and J lost 1, with 4 bases in between. Germline CDR1 MNHEY, CDR2 SVGAGI. CDR3 length: 12 amino acids. The CDR3 loop reads CASRGSGNTIYF. In DNA form, the CDR3 reads TGTGCCAGCAGGGGGTCTGGAAACACCATATATTTT.